This T cell receptor beta chain comes out of a study of a mutant IDH1 vaccine in newly diagnosed glioma (dated by TCRdb to about 2021). Regarding the complete study: Eight vaccinations were administered to patients in weeks 1, 3, 5, 7, 11, 15, 19 and 23, corresponding to visits V03 through V10. In the chemotherapy-containing groups, vaccination started alongside temozolomide cycles, whereas in patients who had radiotherapy alone it started 4-6 weeks after radiotherapy. Of the approximately 35 treated patients, approximately 60% were male and approximately 38% were female, and the mean age was approximately 40 years. Before enrollment, most patients had been given radiochemotherapy with temozolomide as standard therapy, while the rest had received either radiotherapy alone or temozolomide alone. Peripheral blood samples were drawn at six visits, namely V03 (baseline), V05, V07, V10, V12 and V13. For exploratory analyses, longitudinal TCRB deep sequencing was carried out in 25 treated patients wherever samples were available.

Overall study results and their limits: PBMC samples for TCRB deep sequencing were selected based on availability. It was noted by the authors that analyses of patient blood samples could not be reproduced owing to sample limitations. Immune responses induced by the vaccine were seen in 93.3% of patients across multiple MHC alleles. Pseudoprogression appeared unrelated to alterations in the top peripheral T cell clonotypes detected by TCRB sequencing.

The sample's time point, from its label and the paper: week 23, last vaccination. Each vaccine dose was 300 ug of a 20-mer mutant IDH1 peptide in Montanide, given subcutaneously with topical imiquimod. The donors had newly diagnosed IDH1-mutant astrocytomas of WHO grade 3 or 4 that showed loss of nuclear ATRX. The samples were drawn from NOA16, a multicentre, single-arm, open-label phase I trial in Germany that tested a mutant IDH1 peptide vaccine in humans for the first time. Genomic DNA for TCRB sequencing was extracted from EDTA blood using the DNeasy Blood and Tissue Kit. As to this clone: Its recognized antigen is unknown. No clone much larger than this one lies a single base away; base qualities are absent.

Trimmed from V: 4 bases; trimmed from J: 9 bases; junction bases lacking a gene match: 5. Spanning cysteine to phenylalanine, the CDR3 consists of 12 amino acids. The kept DNA is CDR3 alone, 36 bases in frame from the first base. CDR1 and CDR2, looked up from the germline V gene (reference sequence), are GTSNPN and SVGIG. The library relied on the immunoSEQ multiplex PCR assay. Rearranged TCR beta chain sequences were amplified using the hsTCRB Kit according to the manufacturer's protocol. An Illumina MiSeq was used to sequence the TCRB libraries. Concerning the study's data processing: Demultiplexing, trimming and gene mapping were performed with the kit vendor's proprietary platform. This immuneACCESS table, as held by TCRdb, lists in-frame sequences with V and J called but not all clones. Of the missing ones, under half trace to an unresolved V gene in checked studies; the others have no known cause. That table supplies the V and J calls and clone size; D and trimming were determined from the DNA. The sample records some 27,000 clones, 82% of which are singletons. The ten biggest clones cover approximately 17% of the sample.

This receptor was obtained from a woman aged 25 to 45 with glioma. The rearranged chain carries TRBV30 and TRBJ2-3, and 9 junctional nucleotides match TRBD2. This specimen was PBMCs, taken from a glioma patient whose treatment included an IDH1 peptide vaccine. The sequence in DNA is TGTGCCTGGAATGTAGCGGGGGTAACGCAGTATTTT. Translated, it gives CAWNVAGVTQYF. The reference TRBV30 and TRBJ2-3 proteins fill in what lies around the CDR3, so the full variable domain reads SQTIHQWPATLVQPVGSPLSLECTVEGTSNPNLYWYRQAAGRGLQLLFYSVGIGQISSEVPQNLSASRPQDRQFILSSKKLLLSDSGFYLCAWNVAGVTQYFGPGTRLTVL.